The 20 T cell receptor beta chains listed next were all sequenced from one sample in a study of breast tumors, draining lymph nodes, adjacent tissues. The lymph nodes were axillary draining lymph nodes from breast cancer patients. TCRdb re-analysed the multiplex PCR reads in MiXCR, keeping a single row per CDR3 protein. Here the sample spans approximately 230,000 distinct CDR3 sequences, less than 40% being singletons. Sequencing used axillary lymph node tissue. The receptors derive from a female donor with breast cancer. Some clones in this sample may be carry-over from other donors' samples.

The chain uses TRBV7-9 and TRBJ2-5, with 7 bases matching TRBD1. The CDR3 length is 17 residues. After removal of 1 base from V and 8 bases from J, the junction contained 16 bases not matched to a gene. Per the germline V gene, CDR1 is SEHNR and CDR2 is FQNEAQ (reference sequence). CDR3 loop: CASSLVVSGQSLGTQYF. CDR3 nucleotides: TGTGCCAGCAGCTTAGTGGTGTCGGGACAGAGCTTGGGAACCCAGTACTTC.

This clonotype has at least ten counts. This chain joins TRBV19 and TRBJ1-6; 9 bases match TRBD1. Germline loops: CDR1 LNHDA, CDR2 SQIVND (reference sequence). The CDR3 runs to 15 residues. CDR3 residues: CATTRGDRANSPLHF. The CDR3 region has the DNA TGTGCTACGACTCGAGGGGACAGGGCCAATTCACCCCTCCACTTT.

This clonotype occurred once. This chain uses TRBV9 with TRBJ2-3; 10 nucleotides match TRBD1. J was trimmed by 11 bases and V by 0 bases; bases with no gene match: 9. Germline V CDR1 and CDR2: SGDLS, YYNGEE. The CDR3 is made up of 15 amino acids. The CDR3 coding sequence is TGTGCCAGCAGCGTAGGCGGGACAGGGGACAATGAGCAGTATTTT. It codes for CASSVGGTGDNEQYF.

Note on this clonotype: A much larger clone lies one base from this, so it may be a read error. The J gene is TRBJ2-7, the V gene TRBV20-1; D is ambiguous. The CDR3 consists of 14 residues. CDR1 and CDR2 from the germline V gene are DFQATT and SNEGSKA (reference sequence). The germline V and J ends were trimmed by 1 base and 6 bases, with 16 bases remaining between them. The CDR3 loop reads CSARAGRTQSEQYF. The DNA of the CDR3 is TGCAGTGCTAGAGCCGGCAGAACGCAGTCCGAGCAGTACTTC.

A few counts support this clonotype. A much larger clone sits a single nucleotide away, making a read error possible. The J gene is TRBJ2-1, the V gene TRBV13; D gene unclear. Germline V gene data show CDR1 as PRHDT and CDR2 as FYEKMQ (reference sequence). V lost 7 bases and J lost 6, with 13 bases in between. The CDR3 consists of 13 residues. The CDR3 reads CASIDRDGNEQFF. For the CDR3, the DNA is TGTGCCAGCATCGATCGCGACGGCAATGAGCAGTTCTTC. Full variable domain (remainder filled in from reference TRBV13 and TRBJ2-1): AAGVIQSPRHLIKEKRETATLKCYPIPRHDTVYWYQQGPGQDPQFLISFYEKMQSDKGSIPDRFSAQQFSDYHSELNMSSLELGDSALYFCASIDRDGNEQFFGPGTRLTVL.

Ten or more counts support this clonotype. The V and J genes are TRBV7-8 and TRBJ2-5, with D perhaps matching TRBD1 or TRBD2 (6 bases each). Per the germline V gene, CDR1 is SGHVS and CDR2 is FQNEAQ. CDR3 length equals 14 residues. V dropped 1 base and J dropped 6 bases, with 12 bases sitting between them. The CDR3 spells CASSLGRGPKTQYF. The DNA for the CDR3 is TGTGCCAGCAGCTTAGGACGGGGGCCTAAGACCCAGTACTTC.

The sample holds many counts of this clonotype. The chain carries TRBV7-9 and TRBJ1-2, with D possibly matching TRBD1 (6 bases). Germline V gene sequence: CDR1 SEHNR, CDR2 FQNEAQ (reference sequence). Trimming took off 2 bases at V and 4 bases at J, with 14 bases between the two ends. This CDR3 contains 15 residues. The CDR3 coding sequence is TGTGCCAGCAGCTTACAAGGGGGGCCTATCTATGGCTACACCTTC. The encoded protein is CASSLQGGPIYGYTF.

The CDR3 is CSALGTGELFF. CDR3 nucleotides: TGCAGTGCATTAGGGACAGGGGAGCTGTTTTTT. The chain couples TRBV20-1 to TRBJ2-2, with D tentatively TRBD1 (6 bases). The CDR3 is made up of 11 amino acids. Per germline, CDR1 DFQATT and CDR2 SNEGSKA (reference sequence). Trimming pared 6 bases from V and 8 bases from J, leaving 10 bases between.

This clonotype was counted at least ten times. The chain links TRBV7-2 to TRBJ1-3, with D unclear. The CDR3 has 13 residues. The germline gives CDR1 SGHTA, CDR2 FQGNSA. The V gene lost 2 bases and the J gene lost 4 bases, with 6 bases spanning the gap. Here the CDR3 DNA reads TGTGCCAGCAGCTTAAGCCAGGGAAACACCATATATTTT. This codes for CASSLSQGNTIYF.

This clonotype was detected many times. This chain connects TRBV10-3 to TRBJ2-5, with TRBD1 matching over 8 bases. CDR3 length: 13 residues. Germline CDR1 ENHRY, CDR2 SYGVKD. Germline trimming cut 6 bases from V and 2 bases from J; bases unmatched to any gene: 2. CDR3 residues: CAISYRGQETQYF. The CDR3 nucleotides read TGTGCCATCAGCTACAGGGGGCAAGAGACCCAGTACTTC.

This chain connects TRBV19 to TRBJ1-5; perhaps TRBD1 as D (5 bases). The V gene's germline CDR1 is LNHDA and CDR2 SQIVND (reference sequence). This CDR3 has 16 residues. V was cut by 1 base and J by 2 bases, with 12 bases left in between. In DNA, the CDR3 is TGTGCCAGTAGTATAGTCGGGGGGAAGGGCAATCAGCCCCAGCATTTT. Its protein product is CASSIVGGKGNQPQHF.

This rearrangement joins TRBV7-8 to TRBJ1-4; 7 bases map to TRBD1. Germline CDR1 and CDR2: SGHVS and FQNEAQ. With 5 bases clipped from V and 8 bases from J, the junction kept 14 bases outside the gene matches. This CDR3 has 16 residues. Here the CDR3 DNA reads TGTGCCAGCAGCCCACCAGACAGGGTGATCTCCGAAAAACTGTTTTTT. It codes for CASSPPDRVISEKLFF.

About this clonotype: At one end the junction does not follow the germline gene, possibly because of a read error. The gene calls are TRBV9 and TRBJ2-5; possible D gene TRBD2, 6 bases. The CDR3 sequence is 16 residues long. Per germline, CDR1 SGDLS and CDR2 YYNGEE. Written as DNA, the CDR3 is TGTGCCAGCAGCGTCCTGACCGGGACTCTCCAAGAGACCCAGCACTTC. It translates to CASSVLTGTLQETQHF.

This chain uses TRBV6-1 with TRBJ1-2; 7 bases are shared with TRBD1. After removal of 10 bases from V and 3 bases from J, the junction contained 11 bases not matched to a gene. This CDR3 is 14 amino acids long. Germline assignment: CDR1 MNHNS and CDR2 SASEGT. For the CDR3, the DNA is TGTGCCACTTCCCCGACAGGGTGGGACTATGGCTACACCTTC. This sequence encodes CATSPTGWDYGYTF.

This clonotype was counted at least ten times. The chain has TRBV10-3 and TRBJ1-2; D not resolved. The CDR3 has 13 residues. The V end was cut by 3 bases, the J end by 5 bases, with 10 bases between. CDR1 is ENHRY, CDR2 SYGVKD, per germline. CDR3 nucleotides: TGTGCCATCAGTGAAATTTTAGGGTATGGCTACACCTTC. It yields the protein CAISEILGYGYTF.

With regard to this clonotype: This may stem from a read error, because a much larger clone lies one nucleotide away. The chain combines TRBV9 with TRBJ2-1, with TRBD2 identical over 10 bases. The CDR3 spans 15 residues. The germline gives CDR1 SGDLS, CDR2 YYNGEE. The CDR3 coding sequence is TGTGCCGGCAGCGTTACTAGCGGGGCTTACAATGAGCAGTTCTTC. It translates to CAGSVTSGAYNEQFF.

This clonotype turned up a few times. This sequence joins TRBV7-2 and TRBJ2-3, with no clear D. Trimming cost V 2 bases and J 4 bases, with 7 bases left between them. The V gene's germline CDR1 is SGHTA and CDR2 FQGNSA. This CDR3 contains 13 residues. CDR3 DNA sequence: TGTGCCAGCAGCTTATCATCAGCAGATACGCAGTATTTT. Protein: CASSLSSADTQYF.

Many counts were recorded for this clonotype. This chain connects TRBV2 to TRBJ2-6; D may be TRBD2 (5 bases). This CDR3 contains 16 residues. Trimming took 0 bases from V and 2 from J, leaving 8 bases between them. Germline CDR1 SNHLY, CDR2 FYNNEI. The CDR3 DNA follows: TGTGCCAGCAGTGAAGCGCTAGCAGCTGGGGCCAACGTCCTGACTTTC. The encoded protein is CASSEALAAGANVLTF.

This clonotype was observed at least ten times. This rearrangement joins TRBV7-4 to TRBJ2-1; tentatively, D is TRBD2 (6 bases). CDR3 length: 14 residues. V shed 5 bases and J shed 8 bases, with 16 bases lying between them. Germline values: CDR1 SGHVT, CDR2 SQSDAQ. The CDR3 bases are TGTGCCAGCAGCCCGGTTCGGTGGGGGGATGAGCAGTTCTTC. It translates to CASSPVRWGDEQFF.

This sequence joins TRBV28 and TRBJ1-2; no clear D gene. The V gene's germline CDR1 is MDHEN and CDR2 SYDVKM. The CDR3 is 12 amino acids. V was pared by 7 bases and J by 4 bases, with 10 bases between. For the CDR3, the DNA is TGTGCCAGCAACCCTACCGGCTATGGCTACACCTTC. Translation: CASNPTGYGYTF.